This TCR beta chain was documented in a study of T cells after yellow fever vaccination. Study-level background: Preparation of fractions with low cell numbers was performed using SMART-Seq v4 Ultra Low Input.

Universal primer sites and UMIs were introduced during 5'RACE template-switching synthesis of TCR cDNA. TCRdb itself ran the 5' RACE reads through MiXCR, one entry per CDR3 protein. The sample includes 300,000 to 400,000 distinct CDR3 sequences, approximately 4.2% seen only once; the top ten take less than 25%. In germline, CDR1 is SQVTM, CDR2 ANQGSEA. The CDR3 is 13 amino acids. V was clipped by 1 base and J by 5 bases, with 10 bases between them. This chain uses TRBV29-1 with TRBJ2-3, with a tentative D call TRBD1 (6 bases). This sequence originates from a man between 18 and 29 years old who received the YFV17D yellow fever vaccine. This sample comprised PBMCs, obtained 5 days after the yellow fever booster vaccination. The DNA for the CDR3 is TGCAGCGTTGAAGCCCAGGGGCTAGATACGCAGTATTTT. It translates to CSVEAQGLDTQYF.